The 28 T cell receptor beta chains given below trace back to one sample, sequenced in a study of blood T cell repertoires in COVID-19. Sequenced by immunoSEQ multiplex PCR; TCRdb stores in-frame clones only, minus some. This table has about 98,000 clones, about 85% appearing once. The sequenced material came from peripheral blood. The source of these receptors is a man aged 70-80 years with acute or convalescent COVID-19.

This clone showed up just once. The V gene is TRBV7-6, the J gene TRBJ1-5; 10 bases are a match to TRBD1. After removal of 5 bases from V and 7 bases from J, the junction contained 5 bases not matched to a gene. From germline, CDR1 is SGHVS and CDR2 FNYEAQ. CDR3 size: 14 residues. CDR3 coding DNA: TGTGCCAGCAGCGCCGACAGGGGGCGGCAGCCCCAGCATTTT. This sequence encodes CASSADRGRQPQHF.

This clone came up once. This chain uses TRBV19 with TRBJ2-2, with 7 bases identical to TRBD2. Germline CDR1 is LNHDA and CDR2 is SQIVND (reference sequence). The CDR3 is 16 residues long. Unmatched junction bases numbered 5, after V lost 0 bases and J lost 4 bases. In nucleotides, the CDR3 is TGTGCCAGTAGTATAGATACTAGCGCGCGCACCGGGGAGCTGTTTTTT. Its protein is CASSIDTSARTGELFF. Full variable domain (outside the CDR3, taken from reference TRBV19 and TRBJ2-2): DGGITQSPKYLFRKEGQNVTLSCEQNLNHDAMYWYRQDPGQGLRLIYYSQIVNDFQKGDIAEGYSVSREKKESFPLTVTSAQKNPTAFYLCASSIDTSARTGELFFGEGSRLTVL.

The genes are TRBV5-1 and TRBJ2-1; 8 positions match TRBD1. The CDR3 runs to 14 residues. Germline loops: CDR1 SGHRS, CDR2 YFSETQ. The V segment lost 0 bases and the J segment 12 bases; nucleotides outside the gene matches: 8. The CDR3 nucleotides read TGCGCCAGCAGCTTGGTGACAGGGGAAGGCCTGCAGTTCTTC. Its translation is CASSLVTGEGLQFF.

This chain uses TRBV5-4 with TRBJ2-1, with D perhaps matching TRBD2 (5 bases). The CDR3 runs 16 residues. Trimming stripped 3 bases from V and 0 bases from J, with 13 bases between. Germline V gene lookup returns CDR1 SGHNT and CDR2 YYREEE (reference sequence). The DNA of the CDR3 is TGTGCCAGCAGCTCCCTCGCGGGCAGCTCCTACAATGAGCAGTTCTTC. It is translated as CASSSLAGSSYNEQFF.

The CDR3 region is CASRRQVAEKLFF. The CDR3 DNA follows: TGTGCCAGCAGGCGACAGGTTGCTGAAAAACTGTTTTTT. The chain has TRBV2 and TRBJ1-4; a possible D gene is TRBD1 (6 bases). Germline V gene lookup returns CDR1 SNHLY and CDR2 FYNNEI. The CDR3 loop spans 13 amino acids. Trimming left V 6 bases short and J 7 bases short, with 12 bases between.

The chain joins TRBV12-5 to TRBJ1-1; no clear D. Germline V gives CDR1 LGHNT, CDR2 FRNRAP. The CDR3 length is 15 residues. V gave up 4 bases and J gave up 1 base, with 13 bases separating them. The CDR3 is CASGSQMSWNTEAFF. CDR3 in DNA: TGTGCTAGTGGTTCACAGATGAGTTGGAACACTGAAGCTTTCTTT.

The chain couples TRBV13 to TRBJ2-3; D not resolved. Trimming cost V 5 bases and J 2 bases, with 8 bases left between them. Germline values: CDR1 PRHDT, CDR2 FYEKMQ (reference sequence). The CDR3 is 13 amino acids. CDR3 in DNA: TGTGCCAGCAGCCCGAGTTCCACAGATACGCAGTATTTT. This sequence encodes CASSPSSTDTQYF.

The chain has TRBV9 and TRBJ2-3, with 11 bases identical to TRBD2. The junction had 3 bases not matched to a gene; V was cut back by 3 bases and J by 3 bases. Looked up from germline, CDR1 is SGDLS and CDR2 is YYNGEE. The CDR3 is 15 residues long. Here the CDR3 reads CASSASGGHTDTQYF. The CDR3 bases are TGTGCCAGCAGCGCTAGCGGGGGGCATACAGATACGCAGTATTTT.

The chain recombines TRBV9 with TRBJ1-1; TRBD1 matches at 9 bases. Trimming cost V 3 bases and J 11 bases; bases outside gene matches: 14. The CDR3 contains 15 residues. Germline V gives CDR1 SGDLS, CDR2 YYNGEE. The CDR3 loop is CASSAGSGTGKGAFF. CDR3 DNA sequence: TGTGCCAGCAGCGCTGGTTCCGGGACAGGGAAGGGGGCTTTCTTT.

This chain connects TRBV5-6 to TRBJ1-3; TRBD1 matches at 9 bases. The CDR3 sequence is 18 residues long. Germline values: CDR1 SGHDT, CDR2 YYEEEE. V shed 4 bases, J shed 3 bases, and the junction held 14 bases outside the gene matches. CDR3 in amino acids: CASSSSPSTGGGGNTIYF. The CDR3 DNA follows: TGTGCCAGCAGCAGTTCCCCAAGCACAGGGGGCGGTGGAAACACCATATATTTT.

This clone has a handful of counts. The DNA of the CDR3 is TGTGCCAGCAGCCCCCAGCGGGCGCACGAGCAGTACTTC. This translates into CASSPQRAHEQYF. The V call is TRBV16, the J call TRBJ2-7; possible D gene TRBD2, 6 bases. Trimming stripped 4 bases from V and 5 bases from J, with 12 bases between. The CDR3 extends over 13 amino acids. CDR1 and CDR2 (germline): KGHSY, FQNENV. Supplemented by reference TRBV16 and TRBJ2-7, the full variable domain reads GEEVAQTPKHLVRGEGQKAKLYCAPIKGHSYVFWYQQVLKNEFKFLISFQNENVFDETGMPKERFSAKCLPNSPCSLEIQATKLEDSAVYFCASSPQRAHEQYFGPGTRLTVT.

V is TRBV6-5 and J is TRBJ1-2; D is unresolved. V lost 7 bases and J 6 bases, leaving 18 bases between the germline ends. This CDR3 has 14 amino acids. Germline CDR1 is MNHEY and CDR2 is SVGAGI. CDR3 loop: CASKVQLTEDGYTF. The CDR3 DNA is TGTGCCAGCAAAGTCCAGCTAACCGAGGATGGCTACACCTTC.

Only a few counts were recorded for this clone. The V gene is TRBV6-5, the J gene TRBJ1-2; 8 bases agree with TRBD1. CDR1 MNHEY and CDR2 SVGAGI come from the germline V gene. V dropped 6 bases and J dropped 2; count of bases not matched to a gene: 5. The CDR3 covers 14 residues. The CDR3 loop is CASRTTGVNYGYTF. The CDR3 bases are TGTGCCAGCAGGACGACAGGGGTGAACTATGGCTACACCTTC.

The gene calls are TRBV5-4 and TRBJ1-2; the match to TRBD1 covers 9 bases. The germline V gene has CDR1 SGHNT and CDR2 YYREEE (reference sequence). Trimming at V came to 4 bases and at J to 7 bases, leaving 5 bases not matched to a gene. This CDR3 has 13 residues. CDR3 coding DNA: TGTGCCAGCAGCACCACAGGGGGCGCTGGCTACACCTTC. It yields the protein CASSTTGGAGYTF.

The CDR3 is CASSPPGNMNTEAFF. DNA of the CDR3: TGTGCCAGCAGCCCGCCGGGGAACATGAACACTGAAGCTTTCTTT. The genes are TRBV6-5 and TRBJ1-1; D gene ambiguous. V lost 6 bases to trimming and J lost 0 bases, with 14 bases between them. Germline CDR1 MNHEY, CDR2 SVGAGI. This CDR3 spans 15 amino acids.

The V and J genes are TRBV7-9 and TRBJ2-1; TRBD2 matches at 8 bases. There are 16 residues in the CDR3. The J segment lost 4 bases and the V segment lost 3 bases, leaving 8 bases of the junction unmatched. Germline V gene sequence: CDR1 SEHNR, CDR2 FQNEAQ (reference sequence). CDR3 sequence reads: CASSLRTGGLYNEQFF. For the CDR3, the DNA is TGTGCCAGCAGCTTGAGAACGGGGGGGCTTTACAATGAGCAGTTCTTC. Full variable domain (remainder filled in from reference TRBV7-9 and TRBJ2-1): DTGVSQNPRHKITKRGQNVTFRCDPISEHNRLYWYRQTLGQGPEFLTYFQNEAQLEKSRLLSDRFSAERPKGSFSTLEIQRTEQGDSAMYLCASSLRTGGLYNEQFFGPGTRLTVL.

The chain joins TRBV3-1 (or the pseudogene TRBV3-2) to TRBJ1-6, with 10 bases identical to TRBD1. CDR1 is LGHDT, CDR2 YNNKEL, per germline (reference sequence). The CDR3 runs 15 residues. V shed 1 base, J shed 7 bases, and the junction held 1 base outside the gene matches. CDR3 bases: TGTGCCAGCAGCCAAGGGGACAGGGGAAATTCACCCCTCCACTTT. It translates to CASSQGDRGNSPLHF.

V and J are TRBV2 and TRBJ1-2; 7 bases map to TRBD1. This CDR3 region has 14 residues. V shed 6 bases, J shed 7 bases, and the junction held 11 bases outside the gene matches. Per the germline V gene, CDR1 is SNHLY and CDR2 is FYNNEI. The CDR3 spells CASRAGTDYVGYTF. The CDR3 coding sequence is TGTGCCAGCAGAGCCGGGACAGACTATGTTGGCTACACCTTC. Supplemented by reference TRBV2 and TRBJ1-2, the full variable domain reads EPEVTQTPSHQVTQMGQEVILRCVPISNHLYFYWYRQILGQKVEFLVSFYNNEISEKSEIFDDQFSVERPDGSNFTLKIRSTKLEDSAMYFCASRAGTDYVGYTFGSGTRLTVV.

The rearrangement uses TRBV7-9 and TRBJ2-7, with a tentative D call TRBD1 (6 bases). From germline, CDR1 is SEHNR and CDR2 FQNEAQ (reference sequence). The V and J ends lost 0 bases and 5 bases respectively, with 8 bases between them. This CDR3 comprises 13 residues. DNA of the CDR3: TGTGCCAGCAGCTTAGCACAGGGCCACGAGCAGTACTTC. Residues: CASSLAQGHEQYF.

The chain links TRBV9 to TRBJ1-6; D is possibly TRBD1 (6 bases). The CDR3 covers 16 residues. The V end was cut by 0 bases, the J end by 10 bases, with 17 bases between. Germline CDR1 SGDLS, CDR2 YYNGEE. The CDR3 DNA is TGTGCCAGCAGCGTAGCAACGGGGGCGGGAGAATCACCCCTCCACTTT. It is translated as CASSVATGAGESPLHF.

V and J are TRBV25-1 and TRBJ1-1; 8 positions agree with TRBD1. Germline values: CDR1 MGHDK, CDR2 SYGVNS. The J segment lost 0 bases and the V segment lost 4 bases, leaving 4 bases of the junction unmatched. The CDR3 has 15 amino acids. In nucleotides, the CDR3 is TGTGCCAGCAGTGGGCAGGGGGCTCTGAACACTGAAGCTTTCTTT. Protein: CASSGQGALNTEAFF.

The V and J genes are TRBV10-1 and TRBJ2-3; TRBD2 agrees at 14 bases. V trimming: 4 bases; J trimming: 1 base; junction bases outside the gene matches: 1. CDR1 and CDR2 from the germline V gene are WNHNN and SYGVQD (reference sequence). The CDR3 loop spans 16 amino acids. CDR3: CASSATSGGGTDTQYF. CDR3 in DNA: TGCGCCAGCAGTGCGACTAGCGGGGGGGGCACAGATACGCAGTATTTT.

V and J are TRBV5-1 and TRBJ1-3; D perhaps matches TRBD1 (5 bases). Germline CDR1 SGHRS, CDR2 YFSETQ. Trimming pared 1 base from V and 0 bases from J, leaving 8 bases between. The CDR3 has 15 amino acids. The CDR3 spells CASSLPTDSGNTIYF. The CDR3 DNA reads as TGCGCCAGCAGCTTGCCGACAGACTCTGGAAACACCATATATTTT.

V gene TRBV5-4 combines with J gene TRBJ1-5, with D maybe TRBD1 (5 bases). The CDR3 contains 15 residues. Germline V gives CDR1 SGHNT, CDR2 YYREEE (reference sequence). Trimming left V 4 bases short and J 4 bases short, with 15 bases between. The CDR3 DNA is TGTGCCAGCAGCCCCGCACCAGGGTCAAATCAGCCCCAGCATTTT. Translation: CASSPAPGSNQPQHF.

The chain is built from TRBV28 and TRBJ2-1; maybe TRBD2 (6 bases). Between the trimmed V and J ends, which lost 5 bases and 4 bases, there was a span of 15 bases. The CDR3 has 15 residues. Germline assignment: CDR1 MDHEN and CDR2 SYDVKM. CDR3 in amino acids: CASSVALAGYNEQFF. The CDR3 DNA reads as TGTGCCAGCAGTGTCGCACTAGCCGGGTACAATGAGCAGTTCTTC.

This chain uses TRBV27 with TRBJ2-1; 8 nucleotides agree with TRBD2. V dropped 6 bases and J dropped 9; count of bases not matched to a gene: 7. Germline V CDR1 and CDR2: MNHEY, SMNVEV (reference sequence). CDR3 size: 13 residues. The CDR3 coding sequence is TGTGCCAGCAGGGGACTAGTGGTGGGTGAGCAGTTCTTC. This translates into CASRGLVVGEQFF.

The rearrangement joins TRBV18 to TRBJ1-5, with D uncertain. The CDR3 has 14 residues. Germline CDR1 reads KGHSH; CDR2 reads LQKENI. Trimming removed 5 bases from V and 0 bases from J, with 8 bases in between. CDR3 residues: CASSSGNSNQPQHF. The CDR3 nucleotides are TGTGCCAGCTCATCAGGAAATAGCAATCAGCCCCAGCATTTT.

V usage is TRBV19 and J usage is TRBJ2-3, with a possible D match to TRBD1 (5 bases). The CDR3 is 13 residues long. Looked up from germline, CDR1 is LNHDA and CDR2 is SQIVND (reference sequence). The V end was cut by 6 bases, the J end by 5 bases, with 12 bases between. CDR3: CASSSGAVDTQYF. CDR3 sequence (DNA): TGTGCCAGTAGCTCTGGGGCCGTAGATACGCAGTATTTT.